This T cell receptor beta chain was documented in a study of response to subunit inactivated influenza vaccine. Study results and caveats: Authors suggested few new T cells are recruited by each seasonal influenza vaccination.

Comment on this clonotype: Its antigen is currently unknown.

The germline V gene has CDR1 MNHEY and CDR2 SMNVEV (reference sequence). Trimming at V came to 3 bases and at J to 8 bases, leaving 6 bases not matched to a gene. The CDR3 extends over 15 amino acids. MiXCR was run by TCRdb on the RT-PCR reads, yielding one entry per CDR3 protein. Found here are 500,000 to 550,000 distinct CDR3 sequences, approximately 24% of them singletons; the top ten hold about 3%. The same data also contributed to another study, on T cells expressing NK-cell markers. From that paper: 5'RACE template switching with UMIs produced the TCR beta cDNA. Each TCR beta repertoire originated in sorted T cells that were CD3+CD56+NKG2C+, CD3+CD56+NKG2C- or CD3+CD56-NKG2C+. Several experiments employed an anti-gamma-delta TCR antibody to confine sorting to alpha-beta TCR T cells.

The J gene is TRBJ1-6, the V gene TRBV27; 8 positions match TRBD1. The sequencing here drew on CD4+ T cells sorted from PBMCs, taken roughly 13 days after vaccination. The origin of this receptor is a man aged 50-59 years who received an inactivated influenza vaccine. This CDR3 reads CASSFQGALDSPLHF. CDR3 coding DNA: TGTGCCAGCAGTTTCCAGGGGGCGCTGGATTCACCCCTCCACTTT.